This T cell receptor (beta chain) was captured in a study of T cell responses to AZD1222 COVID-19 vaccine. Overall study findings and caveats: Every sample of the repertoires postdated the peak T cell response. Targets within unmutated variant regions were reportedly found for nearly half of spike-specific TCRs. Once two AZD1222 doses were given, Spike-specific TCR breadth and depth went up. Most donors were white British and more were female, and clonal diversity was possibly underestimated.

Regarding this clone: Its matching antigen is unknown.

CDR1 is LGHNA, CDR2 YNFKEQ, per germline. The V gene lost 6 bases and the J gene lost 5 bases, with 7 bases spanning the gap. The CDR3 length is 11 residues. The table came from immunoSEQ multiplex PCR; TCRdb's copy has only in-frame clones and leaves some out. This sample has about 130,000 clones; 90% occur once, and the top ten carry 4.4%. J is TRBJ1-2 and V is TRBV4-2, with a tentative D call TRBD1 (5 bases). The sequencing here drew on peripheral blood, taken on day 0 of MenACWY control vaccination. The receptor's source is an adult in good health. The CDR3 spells CASRGVYGYTF. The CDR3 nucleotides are TGTGCCAGCAGAGGGGTTTATGGCTACACCTTC.